This T cell receptor (beta chain) was sequenced for a study of beta chain features in type 1 diabetes. Whole-study results and caveats: TCRB CDR3 length was moderately but significantly reduced in all four CD4+ subsets of Type 1 diabetes patients.

Since all of the isolated RNA was reverse transcribed, expressed TCRB transcripts were what got sequenced. Using immunoSEQ multiplex PCR, the repertoire was profiled, and TCRdb retains in-frame clones only, with some absent. The table records hundreds of thousands of clones, roughly 15% of them present only once. CDR1 and CDR2 from the germline V gene are SGHNT and YYREEE (reference sequence). V was cut by 4 bases and J by 5 bases, with 13 bases left in between. The CDR3 has 13 amino acids. CD45RO/CCR7/CD25/CD127/CD95/CD27 staining was used to isolate CD4+ naive, central memory, regulatory and stem cell-like memory cells by sorting. Remarks on this clone: Its specificity is unknown.

The sample was naive CD4+ T cells from blood. The TCR was taken from a man aged 18 to 29 in good health. The rearrangement uses TRBV5-4 and TRBJ2-7; D is possibly TRBD1 (5 bases). CDR3 protein: CASSVSQENEQYF. CDR3 DNA: TGTGCCAGCAGCGTATCACAGGAAAACGAGCAGTACTTC.